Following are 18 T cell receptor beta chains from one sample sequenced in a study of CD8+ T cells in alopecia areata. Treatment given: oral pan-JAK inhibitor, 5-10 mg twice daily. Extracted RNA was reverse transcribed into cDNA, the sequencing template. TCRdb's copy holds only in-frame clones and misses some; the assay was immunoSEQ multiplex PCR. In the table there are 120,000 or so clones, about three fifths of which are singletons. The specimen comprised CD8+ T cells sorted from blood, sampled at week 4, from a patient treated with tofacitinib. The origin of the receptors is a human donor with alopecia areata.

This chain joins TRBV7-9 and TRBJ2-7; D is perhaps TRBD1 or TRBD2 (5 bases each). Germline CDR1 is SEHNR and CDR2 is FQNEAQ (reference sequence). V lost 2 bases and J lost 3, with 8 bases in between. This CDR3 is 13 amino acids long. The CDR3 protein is CASSLWDGYEQYF. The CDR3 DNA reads TGTGCCAGCAGCTTATGGGACGGCTACGAGCAGTACTTC.

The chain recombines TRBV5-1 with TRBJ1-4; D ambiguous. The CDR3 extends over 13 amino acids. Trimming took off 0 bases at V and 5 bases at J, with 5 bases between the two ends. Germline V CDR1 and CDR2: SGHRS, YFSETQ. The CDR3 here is CASSLGRNEKLFF. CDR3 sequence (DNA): TGCGCCAGCAGCTTGGGCAGGAATGAAAAACTGTTTTTT.

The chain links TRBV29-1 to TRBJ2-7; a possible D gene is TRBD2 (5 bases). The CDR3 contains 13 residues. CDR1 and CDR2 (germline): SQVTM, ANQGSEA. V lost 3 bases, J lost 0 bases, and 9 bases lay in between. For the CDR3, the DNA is TGCAGCGTTGATGGACTGAGCTCCTACGAGCAGTACTTC. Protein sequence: CSVDGLSSYEQYF.

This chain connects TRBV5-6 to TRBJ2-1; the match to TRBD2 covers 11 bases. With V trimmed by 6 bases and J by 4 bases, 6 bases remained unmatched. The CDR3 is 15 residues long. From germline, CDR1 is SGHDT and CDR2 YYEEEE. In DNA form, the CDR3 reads TGTGCCAGCACCTTACGACTAGCGGGGTACAATGAGCAGTTCTTC. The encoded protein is CASTLRLAGYNEQFF. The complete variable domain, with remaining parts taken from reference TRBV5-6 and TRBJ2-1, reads DAGVTQSPTHLIKTRGQQVTLRCSPKSGHDTVSWYQQALGQGPQFIFQYYEEEERQRGNFPDRFSGHQFPNYSSELNVNALLLGDSALYLCASTLRLAGYNEQFFGPGTRLTVL.

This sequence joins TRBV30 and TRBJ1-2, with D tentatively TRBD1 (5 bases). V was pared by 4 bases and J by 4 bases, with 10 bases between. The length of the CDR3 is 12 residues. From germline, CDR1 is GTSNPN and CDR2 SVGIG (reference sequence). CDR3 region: CAWTGDLYGYTF. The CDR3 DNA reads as TGTGCCTGGACGGGGGATCTCTATGGCTACACCTTC.

In nucleotides, the CDR3 is TGTGCCAGCAGCCCATACCCCGCGGGCCAAGAGACCCAGTACTTC. This sequence encodes CASSPYPAGQETQYF. The V and J genes are TRBV9 and TRBJ2-5; the D gene is possibly TRBD2 (5 bases). Germline V gives CDR1 SGDLS, CDR2 YYNGEE. There are 15 residues in the CDR3. The V gene lost 4 bases and the J gene lost 1 base, with 14 bases spanning the gap.

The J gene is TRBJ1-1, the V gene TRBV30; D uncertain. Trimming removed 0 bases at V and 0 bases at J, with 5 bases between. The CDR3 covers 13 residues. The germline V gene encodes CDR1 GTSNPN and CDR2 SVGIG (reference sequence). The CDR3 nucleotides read TGTGCCTGGAGTGTAGCAGTGAACACTGAAGCTTTCTTT. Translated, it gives CAWSVAVNTEAFF.

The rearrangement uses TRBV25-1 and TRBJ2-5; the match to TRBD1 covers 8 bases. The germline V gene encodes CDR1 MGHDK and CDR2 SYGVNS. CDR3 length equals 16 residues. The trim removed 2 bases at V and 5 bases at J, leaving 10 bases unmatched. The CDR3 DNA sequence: TGTGCCAGCAGTGAACCTGCAGGGGGCATGGGGGAGACCCAGTACTTC. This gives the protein CASSEPAGGMGETQYF. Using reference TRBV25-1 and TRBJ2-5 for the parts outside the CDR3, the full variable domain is EADIYQTPRYLVIGTGKKITLECSQTMGHDKMYWYQQDPGMELHLIHYSYGVNSTEKGDLSSESTVSRIRTEHFPLTLESARPSHTSQYLCASSEPAGGMGETQYFGPGTRLLVL.

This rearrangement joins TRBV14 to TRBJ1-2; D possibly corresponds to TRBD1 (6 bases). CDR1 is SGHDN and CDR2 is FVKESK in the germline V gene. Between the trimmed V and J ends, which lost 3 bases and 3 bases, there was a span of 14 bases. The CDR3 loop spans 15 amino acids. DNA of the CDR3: TGTGCCAGCAGCCAGCAGGGGTGGAAAGACTATGGCTACACCTTC. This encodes CASSQQGWKDYGYTF.

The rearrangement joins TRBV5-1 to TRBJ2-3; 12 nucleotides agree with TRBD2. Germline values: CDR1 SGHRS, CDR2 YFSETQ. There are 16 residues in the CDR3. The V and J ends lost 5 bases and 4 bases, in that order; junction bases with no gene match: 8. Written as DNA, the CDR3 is TGCGCCAGCAGGCGGACTAGCGGGGAGAAGTCAGATACGCAGTATTTT. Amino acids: CASRRTSGEKSDTQYF.

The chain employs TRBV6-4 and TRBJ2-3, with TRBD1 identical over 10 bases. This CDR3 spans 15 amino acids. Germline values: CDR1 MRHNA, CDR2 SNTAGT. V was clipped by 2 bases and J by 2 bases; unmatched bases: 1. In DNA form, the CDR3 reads TGTGCCAGCAGTGACGGACAGGGGGACACAGATACGCAGTATTTT. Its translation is CASSDGQGDTDTQYF.

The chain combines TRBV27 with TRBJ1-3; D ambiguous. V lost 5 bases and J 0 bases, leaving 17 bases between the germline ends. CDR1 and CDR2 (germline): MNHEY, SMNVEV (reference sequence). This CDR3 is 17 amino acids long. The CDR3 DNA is TGTGCCAGCAGTCCCGGGATGGCCCCGCGCTCTGGAAACACCATATATTTT. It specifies CASSPGMAPRSGNTIYF.

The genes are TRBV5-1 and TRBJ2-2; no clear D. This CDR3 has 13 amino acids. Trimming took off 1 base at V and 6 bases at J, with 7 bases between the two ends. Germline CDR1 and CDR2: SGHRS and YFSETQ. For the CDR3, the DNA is TGCGCCAGCAGCTTGTCGTTGGCCGGGGAGCTGTTTTTT. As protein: CASSLSLAGELFF. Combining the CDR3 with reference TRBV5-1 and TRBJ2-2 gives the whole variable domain KAGVTQTPRYLIKTRGQQVTLSCSPISGHRSVSWYQQTPGQGLQFLFEYFSETQRNKGNFPGRFSGRQFSNSRSEMNVSTLELGDSALYLCASSLSLAGELFFGEGSRLTVL.

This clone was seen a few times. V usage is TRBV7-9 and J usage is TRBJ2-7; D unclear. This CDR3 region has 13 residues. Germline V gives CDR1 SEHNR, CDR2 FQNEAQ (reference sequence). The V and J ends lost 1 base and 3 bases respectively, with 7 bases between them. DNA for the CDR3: TGTGCCAGCAGCTTAGGCACAAACTACGAGCAGTACTTC. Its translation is CASSLGTNYEQYF.

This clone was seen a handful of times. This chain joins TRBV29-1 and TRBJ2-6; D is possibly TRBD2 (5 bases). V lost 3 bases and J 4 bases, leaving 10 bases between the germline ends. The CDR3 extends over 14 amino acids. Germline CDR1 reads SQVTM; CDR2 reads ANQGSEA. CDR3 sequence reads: CSVDLGEGANVLTF. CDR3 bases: TGCAGCGTTGATCTCGGGGAAGGGGCCAACGTCCTGACTTTC.

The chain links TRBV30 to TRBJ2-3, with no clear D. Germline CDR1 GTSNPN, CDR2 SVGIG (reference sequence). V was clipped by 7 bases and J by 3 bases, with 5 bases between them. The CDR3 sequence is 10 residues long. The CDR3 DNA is TGTGCCTCCAATACAGATACGCAGTATTTT. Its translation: CASNTDTQYF.

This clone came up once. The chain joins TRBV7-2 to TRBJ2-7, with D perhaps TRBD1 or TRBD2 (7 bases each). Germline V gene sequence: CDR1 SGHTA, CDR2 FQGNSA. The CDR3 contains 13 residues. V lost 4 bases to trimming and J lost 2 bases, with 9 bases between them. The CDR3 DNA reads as TGTGCCAGCAGCTCAGGGGGGGCCTACGAGCAGTACTTC. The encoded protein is CASSSGGAYEQYF. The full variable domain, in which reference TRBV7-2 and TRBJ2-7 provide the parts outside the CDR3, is GAGVSQSPSNKVTEKGKDVELRCDPISGHTALYWYRQSLGQGLEFLIYFQGNSAPDKSGLPSDRFSAERTGGSVSTLTIQRTQQEDSAVYLCASSSGGAYEQYFGPGTRLTVT.

DNA for the CDR3: TGTGCCAGCAGCCACACGGGCGGGGGGGCCGCATACGAGCAGTACTTC. Translating gives CASSHTGGGAAYEQYF. The chain combines TRBV14 with TRBJ2-7; 9 bases map to TRBD2. This CDR3 comprises 16 residues. Germline CDR1 and CDR2: SGHDN and FVKESK. After removal of 3 bases from V and 4 bases from J, the junction contained 10 bases not matched to a gene.